What follows are 6 T cell receptor beta chains derived from one specimen sequenced in a study of blood T cell repertoires in COVID-19. Using immunoSEQ multiplex PCR, the repertoire was profiled, and TCRdb retains in-frame clones only, with some absent. Among tens of thousands of clones listed, about 82% were seen once. Sequenced material: peripheral blood. The origin of the receptors is a human donor in a cohort sampled during active COVID-19.

The chain uses TRBV5-1 and TRBJ2-7; 12 nucleotides line up with TRBD2. This CDR3 has 14 amino acids. With V trimmed by 3 bases and J by 7 bases, 5 bases remained unmatched. Germline CDR1 and CDR2: SGHRS and YFSETQ. CDR3 loop: CASSSSGRAGEQYF. The CDR3 DNA follows: TGCGCCAGCAGCTCTAGCGGGAGGGCCGGTGAGCAGTACTTC.

This rearrangement joins TRBV5-1 to TRBJ2-7, with D tentatively TRBD2 (6 bases). V lost 0 bases and J lost 6, with 13 bases in between. Per the germline V gene, CDR1 is SGHRS and CDR2 is YFSETQ. CDR3 size: 14 residues. CDR3 coding DNA: TGCGCCAGCAGCTTGGATGGGAGGTTCTCCGAGCAGTACTTC. It encodes CASSLDGRFSEQYF.

The rearrangement links TRBV7-2 to TRBJ2-1; weak D call: TRBD2 (6 bases). There are 15 residues in the CDR3. V was clipped by 1 base and J by 7 bases, with 14 bases between them. Per germline, CDR1 SGHTA and CDR2 FQGNSA. CDR3 bases: TGTGCCAGCAGCTTAGATCCGGGAGTAGGTAATGAGCAGTTCTTC. It translates to CASSLDPGVGNEQFF.

This chain uses TRBV28 with TRBJ2-7; 12 bases map to TRBD2. The CDR3 sequence is 14 residues long. V lost 6 bases to trimming and J lost 5 bases; unmatched junction nucleotides: 5. Germline-derived CDR1 and CDR2 are MDHEN and SYDVKM. The DNA of the CDR3 is TGTGCCAGCAGCCGACTAGCGGGAGTACACGAGCAGTACTTC. Translation gives CASSRLAGVHEQYF.

The V call is TRBV15, the J call TRBJ1-2; a weak D match, TRBD1 (5 bases). Deletions cut 0 bases from V and 4 bases from J, with 15 bases between. This CDR3 spans 16 amino acids. CDR1 is LNHNV, CDR2 YYDKDF, per germline (reference sequence). The CDR3 here is CATSRDRAGKLYGYTF. In DNA form, the CDR3 reads TGTGCCACCAGCAGAGATAGGGCAGGGAAACTCTATGGCTACACCTTC.

The chain recombines TRBV6-4 with TRBJ1-2; possible D gene TRBD1, 6 bases. Germline loops: CDR1 MRHNA, CDR2 SNTAGT. The CDR3 has 14 amino acids. V was trimmed by 6 bases and J by 7 bases, leaving 18 bases between them. The CDR3 DNA follows: TGTGCCAGCAGATCGCTCCGGGACAATAGTGGCTACACCTTC. Translated, it gives CASRSLRDNSGYTF.